The source of this T cell receptor beta chain is a study of CD8 T cells in ankylosing spondylitis. Study-level results: Significantly higher representation of disease-linked clones was reported for matched ankylosing spondylitis synovial fluid. Earlier studies detected some motif variants in reactive arthritis synovial fluid and blood. Relatively scarce in peripheral blood, disease-linked clones were CD8+. A motif in TCR beta, a set of about eight highly homologous variants, appeared characteristic of ankylosing spondylitis blood.

This clonotype occurred a few times. Its target is not known. Library preparation for TCR beta used quantitative 5'-RACE with molecular barcodes. MiXCR, run by TCRdb on the 5' RACE reads, gives a single entry per CDR3 protein. The sample consists of roughly 90,000 distinct CDR3 sequences, 9% of them appearing once. Trimming took off 6 bases at V and 5 bases at J, with 14 bases between the two ends. The CDR3 is made up of 13 amino acids. Germline lookup yields CDR1 DFQATT and CDR2 SNEGSKA (reference sequence). The receptor's source is a male donor with ankylosing spondylitis. V and J are TRBV20-1 and TRBJ2-1, with D perhaps TRBD1 (6 bases). Sample: blood, either unsorted or a sorted T cell fraction (not recorded which). The CDR3 coding sequence is TGCAGTGCCTCTAGGGGGACCCACAATGAGCAGTTCTTC. It translates to CSASRGTHNEQFF.